This record concerns one TCR beta chain sequence. This specimen belongs to a study of neoadjuvant anti-PD-1 for oral cavity cancer. V lost 6 bases, J lost 2 bases, and 11 bases lay in between. This CDR3 is built from 12 residues. Germline values: CDR1 SQVTM, CDR2 ANQGSEA. These oral cavity squamous cell carcinomas were HPV-negative and locally advanced. The method was immunoSEQ multiplex PCR; TCRdb's version includes in-frame clones alone and lacks a portion of them. The sample carries roughly 13,000 clones, roughly 70% recorded once. The chain links TRBV29-1 to TRBJ2-7; no definite D call. Sequences were derived from PBMCs, sampled before nivolumab (anti-PD-1) treatment. The TCR originated in a person aged 40 to 85 with oral cavity squamous cell carcinoma. The DNA of the CDR3 is TGCAGCGTAGCATCGGGCACCTACGAGCAGTACTTC. Its translation: CSVASGTYEQYF.